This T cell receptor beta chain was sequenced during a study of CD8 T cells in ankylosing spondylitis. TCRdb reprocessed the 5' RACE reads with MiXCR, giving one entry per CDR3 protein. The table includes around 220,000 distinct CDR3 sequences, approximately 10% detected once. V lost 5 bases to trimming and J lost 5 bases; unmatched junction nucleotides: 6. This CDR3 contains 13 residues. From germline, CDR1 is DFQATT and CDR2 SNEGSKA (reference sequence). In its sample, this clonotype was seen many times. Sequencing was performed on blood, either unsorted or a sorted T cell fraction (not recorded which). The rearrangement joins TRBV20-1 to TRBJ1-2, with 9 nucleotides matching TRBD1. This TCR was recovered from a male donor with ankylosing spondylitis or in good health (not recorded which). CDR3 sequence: CSALPGQGYGYTF. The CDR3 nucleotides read TGCAGTGCTTTACCGGGACAGGGTTATGGCTACACCTTC.